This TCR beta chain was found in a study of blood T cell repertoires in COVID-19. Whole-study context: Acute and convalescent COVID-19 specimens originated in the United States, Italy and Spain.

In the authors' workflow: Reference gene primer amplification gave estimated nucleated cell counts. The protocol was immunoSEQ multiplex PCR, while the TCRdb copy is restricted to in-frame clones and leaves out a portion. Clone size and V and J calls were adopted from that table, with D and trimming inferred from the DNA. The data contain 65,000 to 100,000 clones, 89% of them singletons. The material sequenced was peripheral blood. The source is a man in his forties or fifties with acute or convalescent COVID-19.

CDR3 residues: CASSRDGQGHRIWDGYTF. Written as DNA, the CDR3 is TGCGCCAGCAGCCGAGATGGACAGGGGCATCGGATTTGGGATGGCTACACCTTC. The gene calls are TRBV4-1 and TRBJ1-2; 9 bases map to TRBD1. With 4 bases clipped from V and 6 bases from J, the junction kept 18 bases outside the gene matches. Germline CDR1 reads MGHRA; CDR2 reads YSYEKL. The CDR3 length is 18 residues.